This TCR beta chain appears in the sequencing data of a study of radiation and T cells in renal cell carcinoma. The time point here: blood 4 weeks post-SBRT, at nephrectomy. Treatment denoted: 15 Gy SBRT to primary tumor, nephrectomy 4 weeks later. After SBRT, blood was collected at 2 and 4 weeks, plus baseline. V was clipped by 4 bases and J by 1 base, with 9 bases between them. Germline V lookup: CDR1 LNHDA, CDR2 SQIVND (reference sequence). The CDR3 sequence is 14 residues long. As concerns this clone: The antigen remains undetermined.

Method: immunoSEQ multiplex PCR; TCRdb's copy keeps in-frame clones and lacks some. The sample gives 140,000 to 150,000 clones, approximately 86% of which show up once; 15% to 20% is in the top ten. Overall study findings and caveats: Baseline intratumoral clonotype presence is unknown without pretreatment biopsies. In blood, top tumor clones expanded by 2 weeks, shrinking by 4.

The rearrangement uses TRBV19 and TRBJ2-3, with a weak D call TRBD2 (6 bases). The source is a woman in her forties or fifties with renal cell carcinoma. The starting material was blood, obtained from a patient whose treatment included radiotherapy and nephrectomy. The CDR3 sequence is CASSTSGGTDTQYF. CDR3 DNA sequence: TGTGCCAGTAGTACCTCGGGGGGCACAGATACGCAGTATTTT.